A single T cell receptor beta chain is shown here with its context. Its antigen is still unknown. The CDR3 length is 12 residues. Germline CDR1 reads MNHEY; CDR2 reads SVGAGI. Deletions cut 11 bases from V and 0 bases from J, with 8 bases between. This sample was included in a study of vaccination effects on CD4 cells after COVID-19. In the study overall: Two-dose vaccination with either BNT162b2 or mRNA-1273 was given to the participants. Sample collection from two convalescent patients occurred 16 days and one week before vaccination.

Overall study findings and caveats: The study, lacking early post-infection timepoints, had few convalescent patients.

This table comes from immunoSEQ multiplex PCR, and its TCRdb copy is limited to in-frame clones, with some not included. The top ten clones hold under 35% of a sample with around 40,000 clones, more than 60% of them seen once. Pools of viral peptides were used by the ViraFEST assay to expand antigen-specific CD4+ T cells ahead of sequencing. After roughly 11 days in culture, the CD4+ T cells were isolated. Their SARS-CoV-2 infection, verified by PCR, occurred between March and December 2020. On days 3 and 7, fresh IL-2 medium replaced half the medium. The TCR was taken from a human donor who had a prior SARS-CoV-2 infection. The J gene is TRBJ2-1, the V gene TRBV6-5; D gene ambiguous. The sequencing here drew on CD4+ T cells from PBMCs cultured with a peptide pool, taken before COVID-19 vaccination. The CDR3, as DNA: TGTGCCTCATGGGGCTCCTACAATGAGCAGTTCTTC. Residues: CASWGSYNEQFF.